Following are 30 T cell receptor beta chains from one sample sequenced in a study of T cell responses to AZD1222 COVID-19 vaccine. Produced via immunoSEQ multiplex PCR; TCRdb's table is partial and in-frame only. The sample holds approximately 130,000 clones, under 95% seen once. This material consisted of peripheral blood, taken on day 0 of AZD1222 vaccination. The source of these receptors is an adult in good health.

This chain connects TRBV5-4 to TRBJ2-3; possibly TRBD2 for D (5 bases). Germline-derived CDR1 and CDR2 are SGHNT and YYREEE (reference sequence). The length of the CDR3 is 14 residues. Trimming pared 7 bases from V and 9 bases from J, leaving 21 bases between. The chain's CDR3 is CASGRETGIPTQYF. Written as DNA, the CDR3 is TGTGCCAGCGGACGGGAAACCGGGATTCCCACGCAGTATTTT. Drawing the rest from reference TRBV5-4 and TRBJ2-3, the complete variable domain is ETGVTQSPTHLIKTRGQQVTLRCSSQSGHNTVSWYQQALGQGPQFIFQYYREEENGRGNFPPRFSGLQFPNYSSELNVNALELDDSALYLCASGRETGIPTQYFGPGTRLTVL.

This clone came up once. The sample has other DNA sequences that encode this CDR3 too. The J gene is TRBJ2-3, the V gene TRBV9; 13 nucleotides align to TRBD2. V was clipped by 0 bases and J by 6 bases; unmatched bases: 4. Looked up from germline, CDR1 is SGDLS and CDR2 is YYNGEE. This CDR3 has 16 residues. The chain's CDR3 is CASSVGTSGRTDTQYF. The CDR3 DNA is TGTGCCAGCAGCGTAGGGACTAGCGGGAGAACGGATACGCAGTATTTT.

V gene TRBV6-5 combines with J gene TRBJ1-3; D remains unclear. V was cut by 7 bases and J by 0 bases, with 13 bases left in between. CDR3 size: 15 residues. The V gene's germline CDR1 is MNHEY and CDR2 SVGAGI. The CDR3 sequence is CASIVSGGSGNTIYF. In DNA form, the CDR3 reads TGTGCCAGCATTGTTTCAGGAGGCTCTGGAAACACCATATATTTT.

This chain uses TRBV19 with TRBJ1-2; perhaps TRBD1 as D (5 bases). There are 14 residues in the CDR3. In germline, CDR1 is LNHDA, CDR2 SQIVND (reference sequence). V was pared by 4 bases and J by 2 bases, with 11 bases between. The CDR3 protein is CASSTSGGNYGYTF. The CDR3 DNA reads TGTGCCAGTAGTACCTCGGGGGGAAACTATGGCTACACCTTC.

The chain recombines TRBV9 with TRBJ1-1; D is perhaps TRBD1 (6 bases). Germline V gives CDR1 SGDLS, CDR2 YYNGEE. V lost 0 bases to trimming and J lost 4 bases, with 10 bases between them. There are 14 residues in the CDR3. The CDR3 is CASSVDHRATEAFF. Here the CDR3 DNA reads TGTGCCAGCAGCGTAGACCACAGGGCCACTGAAGCTTTCTTT.

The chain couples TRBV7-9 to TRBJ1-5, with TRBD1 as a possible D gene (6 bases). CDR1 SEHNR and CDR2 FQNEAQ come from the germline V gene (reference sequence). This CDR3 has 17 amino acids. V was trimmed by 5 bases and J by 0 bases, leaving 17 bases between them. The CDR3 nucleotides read TGTGCCAGCAGCACAATAATCAGGACAGCTAGCAATCAGCCCCAGCATTTT. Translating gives CASSTIIRTASNQPQHF.

CDR3: CASSLASNQPQHF. The CDR3 DNA sequence: TGTGCCAGCAGTTTGGCATCCAATCAGCCCCAGCATTTT. The chain has TRBV12-3 or TRBV12-4 and TRBJ1-5; D uncertain. The CDR3 loop spans 13 amino acids. The V gene lost 3 bases and the J gene lost 3 bases, with 6 bases spanning the gap.

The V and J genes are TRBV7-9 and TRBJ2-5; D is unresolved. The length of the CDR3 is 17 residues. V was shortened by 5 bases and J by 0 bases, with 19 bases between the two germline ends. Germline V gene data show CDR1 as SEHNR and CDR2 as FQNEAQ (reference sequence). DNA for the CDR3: TGTGCCAGCAGCCCCCCCTGGCGGCTAAGAAACCAAGAGACCCAGTACTTC. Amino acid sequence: CASSPPWRLRNQETQYF.

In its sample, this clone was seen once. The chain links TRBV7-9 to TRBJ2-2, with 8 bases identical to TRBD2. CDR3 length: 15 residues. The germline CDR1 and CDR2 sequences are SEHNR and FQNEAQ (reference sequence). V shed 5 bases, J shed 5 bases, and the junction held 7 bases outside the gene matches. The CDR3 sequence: CASSLHSSGTGELFF. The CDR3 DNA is TGTGCCAGCAGCCTCCACTCTAGCGGGACCGGGGAGCTGTTTTTT. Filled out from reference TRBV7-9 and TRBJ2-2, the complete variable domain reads DTGVSQNPRHKITKRGQNVTFRCDPISEHNRLYWYRQTLGQGPEFLTYFQNEAQLEKSRLLSDRFSAERPKGSFSTLEIQRTEQGDSAMYLCASSLHSSGTGELFFGEGSRLTVL.

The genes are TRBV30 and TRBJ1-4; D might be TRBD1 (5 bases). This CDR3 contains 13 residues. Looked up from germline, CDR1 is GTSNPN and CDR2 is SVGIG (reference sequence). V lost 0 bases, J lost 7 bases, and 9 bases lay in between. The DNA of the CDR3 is TGTGCCTGGAGTGTAGCTGGGGCTGAAAAACTGTTTTTT. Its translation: CAWSVAGAEKLFF.

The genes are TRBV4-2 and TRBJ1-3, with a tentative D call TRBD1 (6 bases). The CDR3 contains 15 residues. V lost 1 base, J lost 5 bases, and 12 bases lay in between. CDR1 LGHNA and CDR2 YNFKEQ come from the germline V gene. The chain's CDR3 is CASSQAAGARNTIYF. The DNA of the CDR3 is TGTGCCAGCAGCCAAGCGGCAGGGGCAAGAAACACCATATATTTT.

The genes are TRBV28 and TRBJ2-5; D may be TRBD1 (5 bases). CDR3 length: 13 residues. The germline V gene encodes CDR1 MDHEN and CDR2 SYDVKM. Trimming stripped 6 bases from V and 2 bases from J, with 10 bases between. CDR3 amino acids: CASRSPGQETQYF. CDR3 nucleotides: TGTGCCAGCAGGTCCCCAGGGCAAGAGACCCAGTACTTC.

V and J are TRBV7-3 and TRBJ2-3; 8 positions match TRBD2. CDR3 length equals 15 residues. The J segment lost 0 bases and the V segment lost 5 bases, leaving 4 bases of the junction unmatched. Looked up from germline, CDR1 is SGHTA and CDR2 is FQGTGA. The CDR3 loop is CASSPRGGSTDTQYF. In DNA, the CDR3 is TGTGCCAGCAGCCCACGGGGGGGAAGCACAGATACGCAGTATTTT.

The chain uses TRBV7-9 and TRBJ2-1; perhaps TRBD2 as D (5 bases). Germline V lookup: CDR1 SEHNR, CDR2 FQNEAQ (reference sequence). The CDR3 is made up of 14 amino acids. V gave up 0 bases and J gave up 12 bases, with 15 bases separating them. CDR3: CASSLASSGIGQFF. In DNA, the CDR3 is TGTGCCAGCAGCTTAGCTTCTTCGGGGATAGGGCAGTTCTTC.

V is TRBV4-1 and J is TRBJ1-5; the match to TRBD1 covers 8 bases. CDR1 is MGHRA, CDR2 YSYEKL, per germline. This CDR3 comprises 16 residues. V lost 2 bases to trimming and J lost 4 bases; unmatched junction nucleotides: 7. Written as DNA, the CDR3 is TGCGCCAGCAGCCAAACTATCAGGGGGCGGAATCAGCCCCAGCATTTT. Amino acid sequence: CASSQTIRGRNQPQHF.

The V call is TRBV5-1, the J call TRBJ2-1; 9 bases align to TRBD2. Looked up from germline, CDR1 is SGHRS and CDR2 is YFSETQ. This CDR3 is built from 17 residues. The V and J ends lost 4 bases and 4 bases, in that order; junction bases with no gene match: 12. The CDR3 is CASSDPSLAGGYNEQFF. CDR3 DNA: TGCGCCAGCAGCGATCCTAGTCTGGCGGGAGGGTACAATGAGCAGTTCTTC.

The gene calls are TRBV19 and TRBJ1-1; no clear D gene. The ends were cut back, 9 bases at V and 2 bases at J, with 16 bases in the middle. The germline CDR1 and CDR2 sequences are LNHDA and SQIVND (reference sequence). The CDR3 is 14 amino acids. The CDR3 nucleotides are TGTGCCAGCATGGAGACGCTACCTAACACTGAAGCTTTCTTT. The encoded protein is CASMETLPNTEAFF.

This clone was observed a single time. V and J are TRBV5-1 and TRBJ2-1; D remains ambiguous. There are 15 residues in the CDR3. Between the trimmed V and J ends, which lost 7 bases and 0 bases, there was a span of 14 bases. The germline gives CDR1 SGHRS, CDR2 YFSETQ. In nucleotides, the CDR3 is TGCGCCAGCGGCATTTATTCCCACTCCTACAATGAGCAGTTCTTC. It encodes CASGIYSHSYNEQFF.

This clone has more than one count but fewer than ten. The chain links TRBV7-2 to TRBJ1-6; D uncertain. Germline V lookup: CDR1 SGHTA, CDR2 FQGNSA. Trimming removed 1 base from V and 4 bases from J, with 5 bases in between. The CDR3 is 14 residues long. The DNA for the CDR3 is TGTGCCAGCAGCTTAGACGGTTATAATTCACCCCTCCACTTT. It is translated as CASSLDGYNSPLHF.

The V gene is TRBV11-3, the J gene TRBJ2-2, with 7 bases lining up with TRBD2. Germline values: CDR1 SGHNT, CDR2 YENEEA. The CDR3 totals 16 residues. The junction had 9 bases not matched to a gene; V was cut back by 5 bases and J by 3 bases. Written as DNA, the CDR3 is TGTGCCAGCAGCCTTGAAGCGGGACTTTACACCGGGGAGCTGTTTTTT. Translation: CASSLEAGLYTGELFF.

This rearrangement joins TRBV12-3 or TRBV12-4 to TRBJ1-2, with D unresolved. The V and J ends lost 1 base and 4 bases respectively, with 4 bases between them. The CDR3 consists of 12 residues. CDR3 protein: CASSLGVYGYTF. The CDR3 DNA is TGTGCCAGCAGTTTAGGGGTCTATGGCTACACCTTC.

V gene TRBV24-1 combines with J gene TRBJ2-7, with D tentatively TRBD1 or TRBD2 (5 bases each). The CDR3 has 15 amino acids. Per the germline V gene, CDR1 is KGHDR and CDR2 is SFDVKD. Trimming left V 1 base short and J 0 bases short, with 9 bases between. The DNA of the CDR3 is TGTGCCACCAGTGATTTTAGTGGGGGCTCCTACGAGCAGTACTTC. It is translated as CATSDFSGGSYEQYF.

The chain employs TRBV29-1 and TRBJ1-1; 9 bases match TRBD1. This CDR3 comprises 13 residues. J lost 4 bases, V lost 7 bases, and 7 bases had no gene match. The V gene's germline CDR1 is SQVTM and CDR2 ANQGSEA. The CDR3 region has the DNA TGCAGCGCCAGGGACAGGGAACCCACTGAAGCTTTCTTT. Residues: CSARDREPTEAFF.

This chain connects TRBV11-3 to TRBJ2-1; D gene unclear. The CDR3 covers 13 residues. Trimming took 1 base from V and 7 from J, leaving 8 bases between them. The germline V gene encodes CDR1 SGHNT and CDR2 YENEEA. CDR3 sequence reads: CASSLGVGNEQFF. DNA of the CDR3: TGTGCCAGCAGCTTAGGGGTGGGAAATGAGCAGTTCTTC.

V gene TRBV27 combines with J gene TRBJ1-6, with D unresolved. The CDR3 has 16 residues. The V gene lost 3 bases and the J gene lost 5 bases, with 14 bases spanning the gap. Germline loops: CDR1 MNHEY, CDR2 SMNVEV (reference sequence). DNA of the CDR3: TGTGCCAGCAGTTTTCCCCCTGGGCAGCATAATTCACCCCTCCACTTT. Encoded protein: CASSFPPGQHNSPLHF.

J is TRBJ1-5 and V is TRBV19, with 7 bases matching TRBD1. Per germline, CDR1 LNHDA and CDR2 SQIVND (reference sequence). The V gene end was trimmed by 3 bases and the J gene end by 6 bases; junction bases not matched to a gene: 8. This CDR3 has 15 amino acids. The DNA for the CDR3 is TGTGCCAGTAGTATCGGAGGGGGCGCGGGTCAGCCCCAGCATTTT. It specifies CASSIGGGAGQPQHF. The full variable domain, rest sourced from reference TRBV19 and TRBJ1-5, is DGGITQSPKYLFRKEGQNVTLSCEQNLNHDAMYWYRQDPGQGLRLIYYSQIVNDFQKGDIAEGYSVSREKKESFPLTVTSAQKNPTAFYLCASSIGGGAGQPQHFGDGTRLSIL.

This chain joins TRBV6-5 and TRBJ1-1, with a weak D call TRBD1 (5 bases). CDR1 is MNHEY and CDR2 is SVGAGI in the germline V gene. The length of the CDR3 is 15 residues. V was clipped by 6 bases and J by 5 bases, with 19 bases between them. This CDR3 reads CASRRASEGRTEAFF. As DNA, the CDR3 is TGTGCCAGCAGGCGGGCGTCGGAGGGGAGGACTGAAGCTTTCTTT.

DNA of the CDR3: TGTGCCAGCAGTGAAGCGACCAGGGTCATCACAGATACGCAGTATTTT. Its translation is CASSEATRVITDTQYF. The chain joins TRBV6-1 to TRBJ2-3, with TRBD1 as a possible D gene (5 bases). The V end was cut by 0 bases, the J end by 2 bases, with 12 bases between. The CDR3 totals 16 residues. Germline V gene sequence: CDR1 MNHNS, CDR2 SASEGT.

The CDR3 coding sequence is TGTGCCAGCAGCCCTGAGCGGGAGGGTAGTGAGCAGTTCTTC. The encoded protein is CASSPEREGSEQFF. The chain employs TRBV7-3 and TRBJ2-1, with 10 bases that match TRBD2. Germline V gives CDR1 SGHTA, CDR2 FQGTGA. This CDR3 has 14 residues. V dropped 5 bases and J dropped 9; count of bases not matched to a gene: 7.

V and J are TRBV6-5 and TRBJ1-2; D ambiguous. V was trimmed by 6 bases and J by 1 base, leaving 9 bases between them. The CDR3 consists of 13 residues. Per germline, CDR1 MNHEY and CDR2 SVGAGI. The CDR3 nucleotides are TGTGCCAGCAGCAAAGATATTAACTATGGCTACACCTTC. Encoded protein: CASSKDINYGYTF.